Described below is a single T cell receptor beta chain sequence and its context. These data originate in a study of blood T cell repertoires in COVID-19. Study context: Acute-phase and convalescent COVID-19 samples originated in the United States, Italy and Spain. T cells, B-cell-depleted T cells, or PBMCs provided the cDNA or gDNA that served as material.

The germline V gene has CDR1 SGHVS and CDR2 FNYEAQ. V was shortened by 0 bases and J by 6 bases, with 12 bases between the two germline ends. The CDR3 runs 16 residues. In the source study's methods: Amplified reference gene primers provided the basis for estimating nucleated cell counts. Repertoires were generated with immunoSEQ multiplex PCR, while TCRdb's copy carries only in-frame clones and drops some. V and J calls and clone size come straight from that table; D and trimming were deduced from the DNA. The sample has tens of thousands of clones, roughly 83% seen once. The sequence came from a woman aged 60-70 years with acute or convalescent COVID-19. What was sequenced was peripheral blood. This chain connects TRBV7-6 to TRBJ1-6, with D possibly matching TRBD1 (5 bases). CDR3 nucleotides: TGTGCCAGCAGCTTAGCGGGCAGGGCAGTTAATTCACCCCTCCACTTT. Translated, it gives CASSLAGRAVNSPLHF.